This T cell receptor (beta chain) appears in the sequencing data of a study of persistence of HIV-infected CD4 T cells. Cells were stimulated with overlapping HIV-1 Gag 15-mer peptides. Memory cells lacking CD40L and CD69 with high CD45RO were sorted. Inclusion required CMV-positive serology and CD4+ counts above 400 cells/uL. For approximately 20 hours, CD8-depleted PBMCs received anti-CD28/CD49d costimulation, a CD40-blocking antibody and enfuvirtide. Trimming removed 2 bases from V and 7 bases from J, with 9 bases in between. The CDR3 has 13 residues. The germline V gene has CDR1 GTSNPN and CDR2 SVGIG (reference sequence). Sequencing used immunoSEQ version 4 in survey mode. TCRdb keeps only in-frame clones here, not all; method: immunoSEQ multiplex PCR. This table has about 40,000 clones, 78% appearing once. Details on this clone: Its antigen is unknown.

The receptor comes from an adult man with HIV who was CMV-seropositive. The material sequenced was CD4+ T cells sorted from PBMCs after approximately 19-hour stimulation, taken from a patient who received antiretroviral therapy. This chain uses TRBV30 with TRBJ1-6; D unresolved. CDR3 bases: TGTGCCTGGAGTTTGGTAAGGAATTCACCCCTCCACTTT. As protein: CAWSLVRNSPLHF.